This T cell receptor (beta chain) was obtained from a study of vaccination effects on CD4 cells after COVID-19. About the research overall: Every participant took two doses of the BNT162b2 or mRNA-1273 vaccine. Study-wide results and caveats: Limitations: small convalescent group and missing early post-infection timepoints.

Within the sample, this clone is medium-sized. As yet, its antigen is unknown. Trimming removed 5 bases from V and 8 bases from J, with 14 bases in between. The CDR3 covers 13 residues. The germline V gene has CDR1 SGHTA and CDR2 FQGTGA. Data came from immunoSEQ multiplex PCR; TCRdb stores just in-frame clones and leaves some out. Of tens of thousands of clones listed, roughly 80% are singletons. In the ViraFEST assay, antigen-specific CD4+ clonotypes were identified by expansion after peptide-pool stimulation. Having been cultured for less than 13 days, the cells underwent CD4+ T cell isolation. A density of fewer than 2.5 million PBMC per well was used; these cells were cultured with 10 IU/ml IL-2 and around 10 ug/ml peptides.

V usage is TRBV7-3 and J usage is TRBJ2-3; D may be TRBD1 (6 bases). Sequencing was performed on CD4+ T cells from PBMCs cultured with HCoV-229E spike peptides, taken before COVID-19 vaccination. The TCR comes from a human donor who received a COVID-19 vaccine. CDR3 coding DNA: TGTGCCAGCAGCGTGACAGGCCAAGCTACGCAGTATTTT. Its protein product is CASSVTGQATQYF.